This T cell receptor beta chain appears in the sequencing data of a study of shared clonotypes between healthy human individuals. Sequencing was at deep level. The authors distributed each subset's genomic DNA evenly over several immunoSEQ plates. Sorted-subset replicate PCR reactions contained about 200 ng DNA, corresponding to tens of thousands of T cell genomes. Libraries were prepared by immunoSEQ multiplex PCR; TCRdb keeps only in-frame clonotypes and omits some of them. The sample carries 2 million or so clones, 85% to 95% recorded once. V was trimmed by 4 bases and J by 0 bases, leaving 13 bases between them. From germline, CDR1 is SGHRS and CDR2 YFSETQ. This CDR3 is built from 15 residues.

Sequencing was done on a sample of naive CD4+ T cells sorted from blood. As for subset: CD45RA+ positively selected. The chain links TRBV5-1 to TRBJ1-1; D remains unclear. The clonotype originates from a man younger than 35 in good health. The CDR3 loop reads CASSVRLGMNTEAFF. The CDR3 nucleotides read TGCGCCAGCAGCGTCCGCCTAGGAATGAACACTGAAGCTTTCTTT.